This TCR beta chain appears in the sequencing data of a study of identical twins. Unique molecular identifiers were present on the cDNA, which also gained a universal primer site by template switching. One entry per CDR3 protein results from TCRdb running MiXCR on the 5' RACE reads. The table includes about 920,000 distinct CDR3 sequences, about 12% detected once. The CDR3 has 15 residues. Looked up from germline, CDR1 is MDHEN and CDR2 is SYDVKM. Trimming pared 6 bases from V and 2 bases from J, leaving 15 bases between. General study results and limits: The study found weaker excess twin sharing in beta out-of-frame sequences.

With regard to this clonotype: Its antigen is unidentified.

This sample also appeared in a second study, on yellow fever vaccine responses in identical twins.

This receptor was taken from a woman aged 18 to 35 in good health. The sample taken for sequencing was PBMCs. This sequence joins TRBV28 and TRBJ2-3; D is tentatively TRBD1 or TRBD2 (6 bases each). The CDR3 DNA is TGTGCCAGCAGCCCCCGGAGGGGGAACACAGATACGCAGTATTTT. This encodes CASSPRRGNTDTQYF.